This TCR beta chain was observed in a study of T cell repertoires in cytomegalovirus infection. Whole-study context: An indication of both CMV infection and matching HLA type came from public TCR beta signatures. Findings of the study overall: What dominated the ex vivo response were HLA-C-restricted CMV-specific TCR beta clonotypes.

Regarding this clonotype: Its antigen is still unknown.

TCRdb independently ran MiXCR on the reads; one entry per CDR3 protein. The data contain about 190,000 distinct CDR3 sequences, roughly 9.8% of them singletons. V shed 1 base, J shed 8 bases, and the junction held 13 bases outside the gene matches. The CDR3 spans 17 residues. The germline CDR1 and CDR2 sequences are SGHRS and YFSETQ. The rearrangement uses TRBV5-1 and TRBJ2-1; 9 nucleotides agree with TRBD1. Specimen: PBMCs. This receptor was obtained from a human donor in good health (CMV status not recorded). Some clones in this sample may be carry-over from other donors' samples. CDR3 in amino acids: CASSLIAGQGSRDEQFF. The CDR3 DNA follows: TGCGCCAGCAGCTTGATAGCTGGACAGGGGAGTAGAGATGAGCAGTTCTTC.